This entry lists 12 T cell receptor beta chains sequenced from one sample in a study of blood T cell repertoires in COVID-19. Profiling relied on immunoSEQ multiplex PCR, and the TCRdb table lists in-frame clones only, not all of them. The repertoire holds 50,000 to 70,000 clones, with roughly 83% as singletons. The sequenced material came from peripheral blood. The origin of the receptors is a man in his 70s with active COVID-19.

The chain links TRBV5-5 to TRBJ2-3; D is uncertain. The germline V gene encodes CDR1 SGHKS and CDR2 YYEKEE (reference sequence). V lost 4 bases, J lost 0 bases, and 18 bases lay in between. This CDR3 comprises 17 residues. CDR3 DNA: TGTGCCAGCAGCCTTCAACTGACCGGGTTTAGCACAGATACGCAGTATTTT. This encodes CASSLQLTGFSTDTQYF. The full variable domain, completed using reference TRBV5-5 and TRBJ2-3, is DAGVTQSPTHLIKTRGQQVTLRCSPISGHKSVSWYQQVLGQGPQFIFQYYEKEERGRGNFPDRFSARQFPNYSSELNVNALLLGDSALYLCASSLQLTGFSTDTQYFGPGTRLTVL.

The V gene is TRBV6-2 or TRBV6-3, the J gene TRBJ2-5; 13 positions agree with TRBD2. V was clipped by 3 bases and J by 4 bases; unmatched bases: 11. The CDR3 covers 18 residues. CDR1 MNHEY and CDR2 SVGEGT come from the germline V gene. For the CDR3, the DNA is TGTGCCAGCAGTTATTATCCGGGACTAGCGGGACGAGGAGAGACCCAGTACTTC. Amino acid sequence: CASSYYPGLAGRGETQYF.

The gene calls are TRBV27 and TRBJ1-2; the D gene is possibly TRBD1 (6 bases). Trimming took 0 bases from V and 4 from J, leaving 15 bases between them. Germline lookup yields CDR1 MNHEY and CDR2 SMNVEV (reference sequence). This CDR3 region has 16 residues. The CDR3 nucleotides read TGTGCCAGCAGTTTATCGGGGGGGGGCTGGGTCTATGGCTACACCTTC. It is translated as CASSLSGGGWVYGYTF.

The chain employs TRBV7-9 and TRBJ1-2, with a weak D call TRBD1 (6 bases). The CDR3 loop spans 14 amino acids. Germline assignment: CDR1 SEHNR and CDR2 FQNEAQ (reference sequence). Between the trimmed V and J ends, which lost 6 bases and 8 bases, there was a span of 19 bases. The CDR3 loop reads CASREQQGFGGYTF. CDR3 bases: TGTGCCAGCAGAGAACAACAGGGATTTGGCGGCTACACCTTC.

The chain couples TRBV2 to TRBJ1-4, with 7 bases aligning to TRBD1. The CDR3 has 12 amino acids. CDR1 is SNHLY, CDR2 FYNNEI, per germline. This CDR3 is CATGEADEKLFF. Here the CDR3 DNA reads TGTGCTACAGGGGAAGCGGATGAAAAACTGTTTTTT.

This clone was observed a single time. The rearrangement joins TRBV5-4 to TRBJ2-1; no definite D call. Germline CDR1 SGHNT, CDR2 YYREEE (reference sequence). V was pared by 0 bases and J by 0 bases, with 7 bases between. The CDR3 totals 15 residues. CDR3 protein: CASSLASSSYNEQFF. CDR3 DNA: TGTGCCAGCAGCTTGGCCTCGAGCTCCTACAATGAGCAGTTCTTC.

This clone was picked up a small number of times. The V and J genes are TRBV2 and TRBJ2-7, with D tentatively TRBD1 (6 bases). V dropped 7 bases and J dropped 9 bases, with 22 bases sitting between them. The CDR3 runs 14 residues. Germline V lookup: CDR1 SNHLY, CDR2 FYNNEI. CDR3 sequence: CASIILGAAQGQYF. Here the CDR3 DNA reads TGTGCCAGCATTATTCTTGGCGCAGCACAGGGGCAGTACTTC.

This chain links TRBV30 with TRBJ1-6; 9 bases map to TRBD1. Losses at the gene ends were 8 bases for V and 1 base for J; bases not matched to a gene: 15. Germline V gives CDR1 GTSNPN, CDR2 SVGIG (reference sequence). CDR3 size: 18 residues. The CDR3 protein is CAVSPGTGIKSYNSPLHF. The CDR3 DNA follows: TGTGCCGTCTCTCCCGGGACAGGGATTAAGTCCTATAATTCACCCCTCCACTTT.

This chain connects TRBV5-6 to TRBJ2-1; D is perhaps TRBD2 (6 bases). CDR3 length: 12 residues. Trimming left V 4 bases short and J 8 bases short, with 10 bases between. CDR1 and CDR2 from the germline V gene are SGHDT and YYEEEE. The CDR3 sequence: CASSIASDEQFF. CDR3 nucleotides: TGTGCCAGCAGCATAGCTAGCGATGAGCAGTTCTTC.

This chain links TRBV7-9 with TRBJ2-6; a weak D match, TRBD2 (7 bases). From germline, CDR1 is SEHNR and CDR2 FQNEAQ (reference sequence). V dropped 5 bases and J dropped 1 base, with 15 bases sitting between them. This CDR3 contains 17 residues. This CDR3 is CASSARGGRSGANVLTF. Here the CDR3 DNA reads TGTGCCAGCAGCGCCAGGGGCGGGAGATCTGGGGCCAACGTCCTGACTTTC.

The V gene is TRBV5-6, the J gene TRBJ2-7; TRBD1 agrees at 9 bases. There are 15 residues in the CDR3. V lost 7 bases and J lost 1; bases outside the gene matches: 9. Germline lookup yields CDR1 SGHDT and CDR2 YYEEEE. The CDR3 region has the DNA TGTGCCAGCGGAAACAGGGGGCTCGAATCCTACGAGCAGTACTTC. It is translated as CASGNRGLESYEQYF.

The chain employs TRBV19 and TRBJ2-7; 11 nucleotides line up with TRBD2. Germline values: CDR1 LNHDA, CDR2 SQIVND (reference sequence). This CDR3 comprises 14 residues. J gave up 8 bases and V 6 bases, and 9 bases lay outside the gene matches. The CDR3, as DNA: TGTGCCAGTAGCCAAACTAGCGGGAGTGCGAAGCAGTACTTC. Amino acids: CASSQTSGSAKQYF.